The entry that follows covers one T cell receptor (beta chain) sequence. Its target is unknown. V was pared by 7 bases and J by 5 bases, with 18 bases between. The V gene's germline CDR1 is SGHNT and CDR2 YENEEA. This CDR3 has 14 amino acids. These data are taken from a study of CD8 T cells in Susac syndrome. RNA was extracted with the RNeasy kit, and a quantity of roughly 0.45 to 1 ug was reverse transcribed using random hexamers. TCRdb analysed the immunoSEQ multiplex PCR reads with MiXCR anew, one entry per CDR3 protein. The sample records approximately 160,000 distinct CDR3 sequences, approximately 94% being singletons. Study-level results: The study acknowledged a relatively small number of individuals in its TCR sequencing and HLA analysis.

The clonotype comes from a human donor with multiple sclerosis. V is TRBV11-3 and J is TRBJ2-7; D unclear. The sequenced sample was CD4+ T cells from PBMCs. CDR3: CASKIFRRYNEQYF. In DNA form, the CDR3 reads TGTGCCAGCAAGATCTTCCGGAGATACAACGAGCAGTACTTC.